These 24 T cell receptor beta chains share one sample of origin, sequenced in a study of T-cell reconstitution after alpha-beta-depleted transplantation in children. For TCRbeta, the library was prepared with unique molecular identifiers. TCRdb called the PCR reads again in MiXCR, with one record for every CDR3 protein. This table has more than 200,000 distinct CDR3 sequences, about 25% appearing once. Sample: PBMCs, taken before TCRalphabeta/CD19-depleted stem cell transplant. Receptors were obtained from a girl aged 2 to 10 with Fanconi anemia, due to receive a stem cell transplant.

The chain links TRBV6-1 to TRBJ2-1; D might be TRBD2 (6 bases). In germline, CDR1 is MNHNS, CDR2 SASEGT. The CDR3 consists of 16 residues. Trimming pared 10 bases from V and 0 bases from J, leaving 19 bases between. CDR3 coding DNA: TGTGCCACCACTAGCTTACCGTCCCGCTCCTACAATGAGCAGTTCTTC. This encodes CATTSLPSRSYNEQFF.

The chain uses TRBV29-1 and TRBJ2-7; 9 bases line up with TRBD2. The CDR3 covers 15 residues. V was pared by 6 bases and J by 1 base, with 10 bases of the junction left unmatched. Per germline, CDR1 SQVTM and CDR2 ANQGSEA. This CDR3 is CSVQGAGGLSYEQYF. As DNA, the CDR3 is TGCAGCGTCCAGGGCGCGGGAGGGCTTTCCTACGAGCAGTACTTC.

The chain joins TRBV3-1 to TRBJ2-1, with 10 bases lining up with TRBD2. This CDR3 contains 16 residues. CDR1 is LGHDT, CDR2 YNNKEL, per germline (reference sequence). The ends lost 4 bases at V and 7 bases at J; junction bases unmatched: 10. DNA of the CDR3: TGTGCCAGCAGCCTAATCGAGTCGGGACTAGCGAATGAGCAGTTCTTC. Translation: CASSLIESGLANEQFF.

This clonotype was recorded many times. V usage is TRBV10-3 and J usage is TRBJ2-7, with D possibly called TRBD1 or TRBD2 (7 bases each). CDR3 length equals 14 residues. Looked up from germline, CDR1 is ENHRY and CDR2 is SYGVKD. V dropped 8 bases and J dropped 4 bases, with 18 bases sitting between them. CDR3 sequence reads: CAIRRAGGVYEQYF. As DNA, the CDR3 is TGTGCCATCCGTCGGGCAGGGGGGGTATACGAGCAGTACTTC.

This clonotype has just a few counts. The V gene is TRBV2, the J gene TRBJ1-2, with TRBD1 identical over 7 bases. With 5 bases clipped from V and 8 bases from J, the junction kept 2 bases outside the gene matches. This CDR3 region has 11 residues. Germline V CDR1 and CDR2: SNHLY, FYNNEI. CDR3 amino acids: CASSRQGGYTF. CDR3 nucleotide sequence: TGTGCCAGCAGTAGACAGGGCGGCTACACCTTC. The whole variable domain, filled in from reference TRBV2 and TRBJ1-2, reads EPEVTQTPSHQVTQMGQEVILRCVPISNHLYFYWYRQILGQKVEFLVSFYNNEISEKSEIFDDQFSVERPDGSNFTLKIRSTKLEDSAMYFCASSRQGGYTFGSGTRLTVV.

DNA for the CDR3: TGTGCCAGCAGTGACAGGGTAGTAAGGAGCACTGAAGCTTTCTTT. The encoded protein is CASSDRVVRSTEAFF. The genes are TRBV6-1 and TRBJ1-1, with D possibly matching TRBD1 (5 bases). CDR3 length equals 15 residues. Between the trimmed V and J ends, which lost 3 bases and 4 bases, there was a span of 15 bases. CDR1 MNHNS and CDR2 SASEGT come from the germline V gene.

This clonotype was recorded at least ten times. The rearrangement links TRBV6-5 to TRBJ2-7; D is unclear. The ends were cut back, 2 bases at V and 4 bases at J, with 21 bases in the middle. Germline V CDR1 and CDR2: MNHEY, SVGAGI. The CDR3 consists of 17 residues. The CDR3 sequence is CASSYGSRGVLFYEQYF. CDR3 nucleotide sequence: TGTGCCAGCAGTTACGGTAGTCGCGGAGTACTGTTTTACGAGCAGTACTTC.

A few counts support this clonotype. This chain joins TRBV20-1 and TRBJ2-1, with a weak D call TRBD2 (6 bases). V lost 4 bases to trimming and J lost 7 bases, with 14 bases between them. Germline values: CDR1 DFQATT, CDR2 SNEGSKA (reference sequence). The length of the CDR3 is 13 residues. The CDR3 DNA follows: TGCAGTGCTACCCCGGACTATCCTAATGAGCAGTTCTTC. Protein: CSATPDYPNEQFF.

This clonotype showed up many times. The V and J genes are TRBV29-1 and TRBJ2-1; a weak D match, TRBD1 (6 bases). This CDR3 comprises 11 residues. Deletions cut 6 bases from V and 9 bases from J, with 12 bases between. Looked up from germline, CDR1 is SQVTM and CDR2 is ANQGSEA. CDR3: CSVLQGFEQFF. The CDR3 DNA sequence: TGCAGCGTGTTACAGGGTTTTGAGCAGTTCTTC.

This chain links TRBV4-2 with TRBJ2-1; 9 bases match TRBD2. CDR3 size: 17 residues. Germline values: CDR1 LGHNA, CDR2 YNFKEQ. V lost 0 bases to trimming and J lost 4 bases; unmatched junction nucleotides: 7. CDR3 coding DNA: TGTGCCAGCAGCCAAGACTTAGCGGGGGTCACATACAATGAGCAGTTCTTC. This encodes CASSQDLAGVTYNEQFF.

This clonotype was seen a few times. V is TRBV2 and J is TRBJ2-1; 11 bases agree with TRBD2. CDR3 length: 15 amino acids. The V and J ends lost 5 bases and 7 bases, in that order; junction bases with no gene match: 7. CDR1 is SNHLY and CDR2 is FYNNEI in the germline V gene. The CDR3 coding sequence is TGTGCCAGCAGTTCGCTAGCGGGGGGAGGTAATGAGCAGTTCTTC. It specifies CASSSLAGGGNEQFF.

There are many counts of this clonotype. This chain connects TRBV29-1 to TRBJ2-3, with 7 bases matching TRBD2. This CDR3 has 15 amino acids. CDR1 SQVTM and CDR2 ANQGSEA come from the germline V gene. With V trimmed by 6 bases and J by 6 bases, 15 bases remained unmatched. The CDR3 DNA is TGCAGCGTCCGGGGGGACGGGAAAGGGCCGGATACGCAGTATTTT. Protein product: CSVRGDGKGPDTQYF.

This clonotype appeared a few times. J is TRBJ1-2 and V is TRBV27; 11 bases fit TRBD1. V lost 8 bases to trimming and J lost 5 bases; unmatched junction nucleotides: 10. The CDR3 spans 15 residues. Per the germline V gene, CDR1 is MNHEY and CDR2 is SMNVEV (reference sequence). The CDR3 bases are TGTGCCAGCGGCCCGGGGACAGGGGGATCTTATGGCTACACCTTC. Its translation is CASGPGTGGSYGYTF.

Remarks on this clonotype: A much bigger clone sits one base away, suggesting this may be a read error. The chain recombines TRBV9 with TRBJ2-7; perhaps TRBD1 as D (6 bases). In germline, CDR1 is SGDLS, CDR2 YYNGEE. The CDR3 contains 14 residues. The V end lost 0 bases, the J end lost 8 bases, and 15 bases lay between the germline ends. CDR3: CASSVAAGQYKQYF. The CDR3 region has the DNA TGTGCCAGCAGCGTAGCGGCAGGACAGTACAAGCAGTACTTC.

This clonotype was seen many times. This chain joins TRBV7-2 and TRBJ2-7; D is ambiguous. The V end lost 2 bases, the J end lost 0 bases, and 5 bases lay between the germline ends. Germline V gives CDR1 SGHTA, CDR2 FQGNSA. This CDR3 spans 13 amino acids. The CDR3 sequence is CASSLPNSYEQYF. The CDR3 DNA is TGTGCCAGCAGCTTACCAAACTCCTACGAGCAGTACTTC.

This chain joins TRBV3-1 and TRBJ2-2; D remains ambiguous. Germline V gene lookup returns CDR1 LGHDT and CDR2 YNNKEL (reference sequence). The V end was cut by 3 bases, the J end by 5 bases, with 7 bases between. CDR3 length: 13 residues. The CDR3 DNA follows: TGTGCCAGCAGCCAGACCTATACCGGGGAGCTGTTTTTT. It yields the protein CASSQTYTGELFF. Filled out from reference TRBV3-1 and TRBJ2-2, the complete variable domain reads DTAVSQTPKYLVTQMGNDKSIKCEQNLGHDTMYWYKQDSKKFLKIMFSYNNKELIINETVPNRFSPKSPDKAHLNLHINSLELGDSAVYFCASSQTYTGELFFGEGSRLTVL.

The CDR3 coding sequence is TGTGCCAGCAGTTTAAGGGCTAGCGAGATCAATGAGCAGTTCTTC. As protein: CASSLRASEINEQFF. V usage is TRBV28 and J usage is TRBJ2-1; D is possibly TRBD2 (6 bases). The V end lost 2 bases, the J end lost 6 bases, and 14 bases lay between the germline ends. This CDR3 has 15 amino acids. CDR1 and CDR2 (germline): MDHEN, SYDVKM.

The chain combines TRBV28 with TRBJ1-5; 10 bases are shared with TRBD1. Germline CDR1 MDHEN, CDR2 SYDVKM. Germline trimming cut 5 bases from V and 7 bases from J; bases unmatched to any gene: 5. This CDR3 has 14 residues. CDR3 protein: CASSRTGGWQPQHF. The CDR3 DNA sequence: TGTGCCAGCAGTCGGACAGGGGGGTGGCAGCCCCAGCATTTT. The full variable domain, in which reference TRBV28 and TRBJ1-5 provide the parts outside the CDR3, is DVKVTQSSRYLVKRTGEKVFLECVQDMDHENMFWYRQDPGLGLRLIYFSYDVKMKEKGDIPEGYSVSREKKERFSLILESASTNQTSMYLCASSRTGGWQPQHFGDGTRLSIL.

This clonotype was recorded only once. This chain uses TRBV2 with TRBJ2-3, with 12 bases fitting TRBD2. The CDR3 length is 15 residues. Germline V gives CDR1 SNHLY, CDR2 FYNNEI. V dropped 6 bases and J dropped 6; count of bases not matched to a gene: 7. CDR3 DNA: TGTGCCAGCAGCGCCCTAGCGGGAGGGCCCGATACGCAGTATTTT. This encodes CASSALAGGPDTQYF.

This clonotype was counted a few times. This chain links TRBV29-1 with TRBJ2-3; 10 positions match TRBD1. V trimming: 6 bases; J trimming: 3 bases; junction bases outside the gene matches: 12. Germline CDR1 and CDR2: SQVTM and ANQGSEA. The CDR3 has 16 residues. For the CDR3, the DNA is TGCAGCGTCAATTTGGGCGACAGGGGGCATACAGATACGCAGTATTTT. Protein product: CSVNLGDRGHTDTQYF.

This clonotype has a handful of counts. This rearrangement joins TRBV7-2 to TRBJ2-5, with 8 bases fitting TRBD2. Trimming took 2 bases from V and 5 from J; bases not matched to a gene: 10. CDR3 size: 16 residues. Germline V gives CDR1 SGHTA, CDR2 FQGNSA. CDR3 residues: CASSLSREGLLETQYF. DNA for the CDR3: TGTGCCAGCAGCTTATCCCGGGAGGGGCTTCTGGAGACCCAGTACTTC.

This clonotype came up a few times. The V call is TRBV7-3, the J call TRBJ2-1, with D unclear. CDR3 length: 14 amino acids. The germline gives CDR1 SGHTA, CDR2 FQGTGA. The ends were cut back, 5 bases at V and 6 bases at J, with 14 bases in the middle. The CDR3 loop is CASSARPGLNEQFF. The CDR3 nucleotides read TGTGCCAGCAGCGCCCGACCGGGCCTCAATGAGCAGTTCTTC.

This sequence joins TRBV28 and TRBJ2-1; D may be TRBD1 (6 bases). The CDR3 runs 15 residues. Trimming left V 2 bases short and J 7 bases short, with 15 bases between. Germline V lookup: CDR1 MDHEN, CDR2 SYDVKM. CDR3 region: CASSLATGYRNEQFF. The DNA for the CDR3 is TGTGCCAGCAGTTTAGCGACAGGTTACCGAAATGAGCAGTTCTTC.

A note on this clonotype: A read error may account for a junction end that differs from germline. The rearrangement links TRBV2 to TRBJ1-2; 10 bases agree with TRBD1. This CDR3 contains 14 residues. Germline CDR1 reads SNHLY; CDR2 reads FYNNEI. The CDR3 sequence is CARSGDRGLVGYTF. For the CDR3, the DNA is TGTGCCAGAAGTGGGGACAGGGGTCTGGTTGGCTACACCTTC. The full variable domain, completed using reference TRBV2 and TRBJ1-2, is EPEVTQTPSHQVTQMGQEVILRCVPISNHLYFYWYRQILGQKVEFLVSFYNNEISEKSEIFDDQFSVERPDGSNFTLKIRSTKLEDSAMYFCARSGDRGLVGYTFGSGTRLTVV.